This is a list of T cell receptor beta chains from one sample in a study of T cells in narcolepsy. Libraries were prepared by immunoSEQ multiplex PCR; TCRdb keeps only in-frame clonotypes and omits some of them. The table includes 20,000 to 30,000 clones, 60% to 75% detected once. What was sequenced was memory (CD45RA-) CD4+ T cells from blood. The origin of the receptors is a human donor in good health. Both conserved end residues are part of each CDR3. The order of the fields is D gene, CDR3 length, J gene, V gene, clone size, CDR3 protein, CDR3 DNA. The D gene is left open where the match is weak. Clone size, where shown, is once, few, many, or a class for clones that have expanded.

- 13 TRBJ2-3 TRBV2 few CASSDGPFDTQYF TGTGCCAGCAGTGATGGGCCCTTCGATACGCAGTATTTT
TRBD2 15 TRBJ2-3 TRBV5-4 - CASSLGGMGGDTQYF TGTGCCAGCAGCTTAGGAGGGATGGGAGGGGATACGCAGTATTTT
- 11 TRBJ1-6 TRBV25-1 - CASSERGRAHF TGTGCCAGCAGTGAACGGGGCAGAGCACATTTC
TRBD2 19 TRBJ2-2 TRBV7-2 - CASSLSGLAGVTNTGELFF TGTGCCAGCAGCTTATCTGGCCTAGCGGGGGTCACGAACACCGGGGAGCTGTTTTTT
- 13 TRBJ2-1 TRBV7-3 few CASARDSSVEQFF TGTGCCAGCGCACGGGACTCGTCGGTTGAGCAGTTCTTC
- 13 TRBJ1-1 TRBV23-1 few CASLGRMNTEAFF TGCGCCAGCCTGGGACGGATGAACACTGAAGCTTTCTTT
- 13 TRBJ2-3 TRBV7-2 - CASSRLRTDTQYF TGTGCCAGCAGCCGACTACGCACAGATACGCAGTATTTT
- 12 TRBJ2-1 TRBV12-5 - CASGLVSPEQFF TGTGCTAGTGGTTTGGTGAGTCCGGAGCAGTTCTTC
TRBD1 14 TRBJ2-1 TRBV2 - CASSVNRGAHEQFF TGTGCCAGCAGTGTGAACAGGGGAGCTCATGAGCAGTTCTTC
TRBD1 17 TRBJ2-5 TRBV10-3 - CAISPGQGASGQETQYF TGTGCCATCAGCCCGGGACAGGGGGCGTCGGGGCAAGAGACCCAGTACTTC
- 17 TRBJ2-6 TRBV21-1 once CASSTWDGHSGANVLTF TGTGCCAGCAGCACCTGGGACGGGCACTCTGGGGCCAACGTCCTGACTTTC
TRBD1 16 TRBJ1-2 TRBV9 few CASSAGGGRSHYGYTF TGTGCCAGCAGCGCAGGGGGAGGGAGGTCTCATTACGGCTACACCTTC
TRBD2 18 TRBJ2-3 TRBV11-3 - CASSLGDASGSSTDTQYF TGTGCCAGCAGCTTAGGAGATGCTAGCGGTTCTAGCACAGATACGCAGTATTTT
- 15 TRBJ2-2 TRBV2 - CASSGQRRNTGELFF TGTGCCAGCAGTGGACAGAGACGGAACACCGGGGAGCTGTTTTTT
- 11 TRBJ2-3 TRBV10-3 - CASAGTDTQYF TGTGCCAGTGCAGGGACAGATACGCAGTATTTT
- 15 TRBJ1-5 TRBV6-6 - CSSGRGQGSNQPQHF TGTTCCAGCGGCCGGGGACAAGGTAGCAATCAGCCCCAGCATTTT
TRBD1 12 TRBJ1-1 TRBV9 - CASSPETGGAFF TGTGCCAGCAGCCCTGAGACAGGGGGAGCTTTCTTT
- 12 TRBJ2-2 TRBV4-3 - CASSHRTGELFF TGCGCCAGCAGCCACCGCACCGGGGAGCTGTTTTTT
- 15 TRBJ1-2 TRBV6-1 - CASTLWDTANYGYTF TGTGCCAGCACCCTATGGGACACAGCTAACTATGGCTACACCTTC
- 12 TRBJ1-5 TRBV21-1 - CASRNSNQPQHF TGTGCCAGCAGAAACAGCAATCAGCCCCAGCATTTT
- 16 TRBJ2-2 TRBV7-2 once CASSPRTATNTGELFF TGTGCCAGCAGCCCTCGGACAGCTACGAACACCGGGGAGCTGTTTTTT
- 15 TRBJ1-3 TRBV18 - CASSPQDLGGNTIYF TGTGCCAGCTCACCCCAGGACTTGGGGGGAAACACCATATATTTT
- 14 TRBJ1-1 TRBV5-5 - CASSLVGRSTEAFF TGTGCCAGCAGCCTGGTGGGCAGGAGCACTGAAGCTTTCTTT